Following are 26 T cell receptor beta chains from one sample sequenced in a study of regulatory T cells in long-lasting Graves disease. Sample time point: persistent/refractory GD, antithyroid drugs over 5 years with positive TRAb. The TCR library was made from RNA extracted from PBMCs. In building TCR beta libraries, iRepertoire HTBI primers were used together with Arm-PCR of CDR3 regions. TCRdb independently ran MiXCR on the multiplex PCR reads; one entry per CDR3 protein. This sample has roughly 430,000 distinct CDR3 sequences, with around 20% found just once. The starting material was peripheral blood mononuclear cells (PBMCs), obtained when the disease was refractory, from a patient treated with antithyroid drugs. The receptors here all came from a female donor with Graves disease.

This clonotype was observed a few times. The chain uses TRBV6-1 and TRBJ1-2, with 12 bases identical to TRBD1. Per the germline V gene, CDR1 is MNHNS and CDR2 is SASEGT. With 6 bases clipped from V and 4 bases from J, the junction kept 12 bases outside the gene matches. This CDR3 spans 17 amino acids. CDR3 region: CASRKNRDRGRFYGYTF. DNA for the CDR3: TGTGCCAGCAGAAAAAACCGGGACAGGGGGCGCTTCTATGGCTACACCTTC.

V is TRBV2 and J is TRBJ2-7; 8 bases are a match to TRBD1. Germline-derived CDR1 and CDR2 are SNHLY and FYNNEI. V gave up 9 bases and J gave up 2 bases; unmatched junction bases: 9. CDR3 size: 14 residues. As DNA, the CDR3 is TGTGCCAGTTATCCGGGACAGGCAACCTACGAGCAGTACTTC. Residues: CASYPGQATYEQYF.

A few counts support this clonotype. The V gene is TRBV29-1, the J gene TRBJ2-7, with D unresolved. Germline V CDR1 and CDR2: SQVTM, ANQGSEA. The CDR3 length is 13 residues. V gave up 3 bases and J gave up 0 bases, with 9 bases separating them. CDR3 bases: TGCAGCGTTGACCCTGGCGGCTCCTACGAGCAGTACTTC. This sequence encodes CSVDPGGSYEQYF.

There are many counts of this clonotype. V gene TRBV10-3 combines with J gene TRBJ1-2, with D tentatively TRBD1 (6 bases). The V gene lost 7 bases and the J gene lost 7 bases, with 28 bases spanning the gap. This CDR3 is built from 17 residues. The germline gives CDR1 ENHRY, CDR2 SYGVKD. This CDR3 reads CAITPIPSTGPDLGYTF. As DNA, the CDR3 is TGTGCCATCACCCCGATACCCTCGACAGGTCCCGATCTTGGCTACACCTTC.

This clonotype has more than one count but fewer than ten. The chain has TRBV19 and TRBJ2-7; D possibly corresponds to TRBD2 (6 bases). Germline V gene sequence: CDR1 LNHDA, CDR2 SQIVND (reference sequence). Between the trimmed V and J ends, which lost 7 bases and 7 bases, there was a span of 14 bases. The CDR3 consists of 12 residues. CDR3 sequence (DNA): TGTGCCAGTAAAGGACTACCTGGGGAGCAGTACTTC. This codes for CASKGLPGEQYF.

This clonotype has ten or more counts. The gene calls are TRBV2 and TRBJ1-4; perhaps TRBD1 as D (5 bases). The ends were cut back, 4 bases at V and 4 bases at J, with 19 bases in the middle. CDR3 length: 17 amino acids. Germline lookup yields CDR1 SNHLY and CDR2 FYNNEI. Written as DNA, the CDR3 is TGTGCCAGCAGTGCGTTCCGGACGGGGCGAAATAATGAAAAACTGTTTTTT. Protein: CASSAFRTGRNNEKLFF.

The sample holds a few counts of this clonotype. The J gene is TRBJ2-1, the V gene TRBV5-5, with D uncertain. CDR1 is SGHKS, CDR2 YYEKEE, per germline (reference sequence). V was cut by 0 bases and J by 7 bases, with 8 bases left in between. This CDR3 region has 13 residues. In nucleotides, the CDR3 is TGTGCCAGCAGCTTGGCCGGCCCGAATGAGCAGTTCTTC. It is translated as CASSLAGPNEQFF. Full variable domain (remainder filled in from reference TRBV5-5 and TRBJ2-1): DAGVTQSPTHLIKTRGQQVTLRCSPISGHKSVSWYQQVLGQGPQFIFQYYEKEERGRGNFPDRFSARQFPNYSSELNVNALLLGDSALYLCASSLAGPNEQFFGPGTRLTVL.

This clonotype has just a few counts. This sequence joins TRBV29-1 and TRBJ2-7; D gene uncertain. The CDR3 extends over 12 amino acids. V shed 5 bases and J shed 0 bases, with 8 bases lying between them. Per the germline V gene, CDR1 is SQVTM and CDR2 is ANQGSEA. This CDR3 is CSVLDNSYEQYF. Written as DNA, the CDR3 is TGCAGCGTTTTAGACAACTCCTACGAGCAGTACTTC.

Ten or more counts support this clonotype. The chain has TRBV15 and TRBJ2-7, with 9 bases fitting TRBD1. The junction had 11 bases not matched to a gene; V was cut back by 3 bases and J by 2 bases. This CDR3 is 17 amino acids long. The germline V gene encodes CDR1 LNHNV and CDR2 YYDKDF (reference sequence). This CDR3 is CATSSVNNRGRTYEQYF. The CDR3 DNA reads TGTGCCACCAGCAGTGTCAACAACAGGGGGCGCACCTACGAGCAGTACTTC.

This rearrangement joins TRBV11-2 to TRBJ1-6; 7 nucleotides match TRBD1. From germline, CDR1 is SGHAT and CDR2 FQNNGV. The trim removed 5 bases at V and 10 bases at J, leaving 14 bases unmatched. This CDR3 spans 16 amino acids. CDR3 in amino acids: CASSPLTGHLGSPLHF. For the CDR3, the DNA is TGTGCCAGCAGCCCCCTGACAGGGCATCTGGGCTCACCCCTCCACTTT.

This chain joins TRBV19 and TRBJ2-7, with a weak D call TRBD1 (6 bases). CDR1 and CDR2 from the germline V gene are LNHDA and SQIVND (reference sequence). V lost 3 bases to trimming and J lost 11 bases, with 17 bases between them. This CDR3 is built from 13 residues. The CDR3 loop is CASSIRGQGVKYF. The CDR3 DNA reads TGTGCCAGTAGTATTAGGGGACAAGGCGTGAAGTACTTC.

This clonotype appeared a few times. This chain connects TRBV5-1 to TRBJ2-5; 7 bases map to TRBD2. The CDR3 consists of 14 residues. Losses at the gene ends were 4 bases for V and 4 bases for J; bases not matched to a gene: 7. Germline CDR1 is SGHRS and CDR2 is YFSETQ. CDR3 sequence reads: CASSPGGSGETQYF. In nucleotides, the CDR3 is TGCGCCAGCAGCCCGGGGGGTAGCGGAGAGACCCAGTACTTC.

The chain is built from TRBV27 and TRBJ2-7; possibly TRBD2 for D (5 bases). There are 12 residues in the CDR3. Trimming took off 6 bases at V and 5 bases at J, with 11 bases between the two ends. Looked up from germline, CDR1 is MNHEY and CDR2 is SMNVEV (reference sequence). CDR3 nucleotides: TGTGCCAGCAGGGCGGGCCCAGACGAGCAGTACTTC. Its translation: CASRAGPDEQYF.

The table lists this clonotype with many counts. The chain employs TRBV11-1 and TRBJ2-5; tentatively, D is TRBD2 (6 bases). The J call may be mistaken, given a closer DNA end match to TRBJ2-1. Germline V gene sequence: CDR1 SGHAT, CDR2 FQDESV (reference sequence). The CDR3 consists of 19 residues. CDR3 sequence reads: CASSLVLGRLGGFHNEQFF. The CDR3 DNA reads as TGTGCCAGCAGCTTAGTTCTTGGTAGGCTAGGAGGGTTCCACAATGAGCAGTTCTTC.

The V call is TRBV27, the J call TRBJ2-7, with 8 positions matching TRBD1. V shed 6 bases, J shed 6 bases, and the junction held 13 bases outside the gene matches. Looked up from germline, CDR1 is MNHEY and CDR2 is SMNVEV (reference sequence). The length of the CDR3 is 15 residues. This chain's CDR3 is CASSQRQGTTLEQYF. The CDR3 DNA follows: TGTGCCAGCAGCCAAAGACAGGGGACGACACTCGAGCAGTACTTC.

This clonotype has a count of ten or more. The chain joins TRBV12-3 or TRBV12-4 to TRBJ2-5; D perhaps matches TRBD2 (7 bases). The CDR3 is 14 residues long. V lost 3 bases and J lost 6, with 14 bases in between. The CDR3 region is CASSLYGGQKTQYF. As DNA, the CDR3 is TGTGCCAGCAGTTTGTACGGGGGGCAAAAGACCCAGTACTTC.

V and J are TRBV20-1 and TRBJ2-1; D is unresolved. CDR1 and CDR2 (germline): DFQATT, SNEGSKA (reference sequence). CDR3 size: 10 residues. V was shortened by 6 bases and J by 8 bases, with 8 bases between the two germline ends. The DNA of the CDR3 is TGCAGTGCCGAGGTAGATGAGCAGTTCTTC. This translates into CSAEVDEQFF.

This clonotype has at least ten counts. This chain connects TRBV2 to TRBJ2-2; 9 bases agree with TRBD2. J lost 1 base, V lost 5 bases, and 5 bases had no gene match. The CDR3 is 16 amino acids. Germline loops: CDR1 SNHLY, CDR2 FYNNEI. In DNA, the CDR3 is TGTGCCAGCAGTTTAGCGGGAGTTATGAACACCGGGGAGCTGTTTTTT. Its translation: CASSLAGVMNTGELFF.

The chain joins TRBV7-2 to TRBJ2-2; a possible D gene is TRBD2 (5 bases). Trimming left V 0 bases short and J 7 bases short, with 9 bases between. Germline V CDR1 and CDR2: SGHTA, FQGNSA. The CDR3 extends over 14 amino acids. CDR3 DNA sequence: TGTGCCAGCAGCTTAGCGGGAGTAGGCGGGGAGCTGTTTTTT. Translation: CASSLAGVGGELFF.

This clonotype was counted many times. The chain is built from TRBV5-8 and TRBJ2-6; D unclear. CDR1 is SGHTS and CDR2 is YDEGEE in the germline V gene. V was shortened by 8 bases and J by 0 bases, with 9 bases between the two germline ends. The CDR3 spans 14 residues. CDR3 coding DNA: TGTGCCAGTAGCCCCCGCTCTGGGGCCAACGTCCTGACTTTC. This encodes CASSPRSGANVLTF.

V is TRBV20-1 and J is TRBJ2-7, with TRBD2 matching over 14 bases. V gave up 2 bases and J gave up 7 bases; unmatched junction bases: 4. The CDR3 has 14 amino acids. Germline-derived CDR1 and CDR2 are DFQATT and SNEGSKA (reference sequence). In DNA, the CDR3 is TGCAGTGCTAGACGGGGACTAGCGGGAGTTGAGCAGTACTTC. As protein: CSARRGLAGVEQYF.

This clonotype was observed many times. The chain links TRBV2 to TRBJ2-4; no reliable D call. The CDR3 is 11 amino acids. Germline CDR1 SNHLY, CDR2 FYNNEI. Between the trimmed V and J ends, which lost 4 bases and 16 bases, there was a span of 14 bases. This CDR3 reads CASSADRRTYF. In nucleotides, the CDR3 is TGTGCCAGCAGTGCGGACCGGCGGACCTACTTC.

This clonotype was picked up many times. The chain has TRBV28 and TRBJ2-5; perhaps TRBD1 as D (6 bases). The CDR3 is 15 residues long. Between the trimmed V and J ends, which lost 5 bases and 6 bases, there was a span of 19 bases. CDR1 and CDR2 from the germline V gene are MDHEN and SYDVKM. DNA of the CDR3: TGTGCCAGCAGTCCCTCGGACAGACTTGAGCAGACCCAGTACTTC. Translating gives CASSPSDRLEQTQYF.

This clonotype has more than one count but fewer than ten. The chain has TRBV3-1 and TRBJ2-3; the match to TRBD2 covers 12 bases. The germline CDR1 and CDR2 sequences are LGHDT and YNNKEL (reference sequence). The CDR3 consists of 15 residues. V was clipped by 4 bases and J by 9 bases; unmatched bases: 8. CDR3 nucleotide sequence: TGTGCCAGCAGCCCAGCGGGACTAGCGGGTTCAACGCAGTATTTT. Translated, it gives CASSPAGLAGSTQYF.

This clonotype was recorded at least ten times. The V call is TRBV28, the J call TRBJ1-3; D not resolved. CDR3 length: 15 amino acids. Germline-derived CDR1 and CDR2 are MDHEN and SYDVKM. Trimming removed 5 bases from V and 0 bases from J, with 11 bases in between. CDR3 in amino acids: CASSTLRYSGNTIYF. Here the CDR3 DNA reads TGTGCCAGCAGTACTCTACGATACTCTGGAAACACCATATATTTT. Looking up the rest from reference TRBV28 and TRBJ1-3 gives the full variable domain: DVKVTQSSRYLVKRTGEKVFLECVQDMDHENMFWYRQDPGLGLRLIYFSYDVKMKEKGDIPEGYSVSREKKERFSLILESASTNQTSMYLCASSTLRYSGNTIYFGEGSWLTVV.

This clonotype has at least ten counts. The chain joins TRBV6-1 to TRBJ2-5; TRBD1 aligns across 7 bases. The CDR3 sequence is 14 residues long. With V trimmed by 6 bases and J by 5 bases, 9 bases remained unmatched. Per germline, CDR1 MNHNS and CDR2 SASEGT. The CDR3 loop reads CASSPGQASETQYF. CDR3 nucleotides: TGTGCCAGCAGCCCCGGACAGGCATCGGAGACCCAGTACTTC.